This T cell receptor (beta chain) is drawn from a study of CD8+CD57+ T cells in acquired aplastic anemia. As to this clonotype: As yet, its antigen is unknown.

The template for TCR beta VDJ and CDR3 sequence profiling was genomic DNA. Each CDR3 protein gets one entry after TCRdb re-called the reads with MiXCR. The sample lists about 420,000 distinct CDR3 sequences, about 70% occurring once. V lost 5 bases and J 10 bases, leaving 15 bases between the germline ends. The CDR3 consists of 12 residues. CDR1 SEHNR and CDR2 FQNEAQ come from the germline V gene (reference sequence). Findings of the study overall: Statistical testing detected no significant gap in CD8+ Simpson's diversity between patients and controls.

The specimen was sorted CD4+, CD8+, or CD8+CD57+ T cells (not recorded which) from PBMCs. The chain uses TRBV7-9 and TRBJ2-7, with D uncertain. The origin of this receptor is a human donor in good health, serving as a control. In DNA, the CDR3 is TGTGCCAGCAGCCCCGTCCCCCAGGCTCAGTACTTC. It codes for CASSPVPQAQYF. The whole variable domain, filled in from reference TRBV7-9 and TRBJ2-7, reads DTGVSQNPRHKITKRGQNVTFRCDPISEHNRLYWYRQTLGQGPEFLTYFQNEAQLEKSRLLSDRFSAERPKGSFSTLEIQRTEQGDSAMYLCASSPVPQAQYFGPGTRLTVT.